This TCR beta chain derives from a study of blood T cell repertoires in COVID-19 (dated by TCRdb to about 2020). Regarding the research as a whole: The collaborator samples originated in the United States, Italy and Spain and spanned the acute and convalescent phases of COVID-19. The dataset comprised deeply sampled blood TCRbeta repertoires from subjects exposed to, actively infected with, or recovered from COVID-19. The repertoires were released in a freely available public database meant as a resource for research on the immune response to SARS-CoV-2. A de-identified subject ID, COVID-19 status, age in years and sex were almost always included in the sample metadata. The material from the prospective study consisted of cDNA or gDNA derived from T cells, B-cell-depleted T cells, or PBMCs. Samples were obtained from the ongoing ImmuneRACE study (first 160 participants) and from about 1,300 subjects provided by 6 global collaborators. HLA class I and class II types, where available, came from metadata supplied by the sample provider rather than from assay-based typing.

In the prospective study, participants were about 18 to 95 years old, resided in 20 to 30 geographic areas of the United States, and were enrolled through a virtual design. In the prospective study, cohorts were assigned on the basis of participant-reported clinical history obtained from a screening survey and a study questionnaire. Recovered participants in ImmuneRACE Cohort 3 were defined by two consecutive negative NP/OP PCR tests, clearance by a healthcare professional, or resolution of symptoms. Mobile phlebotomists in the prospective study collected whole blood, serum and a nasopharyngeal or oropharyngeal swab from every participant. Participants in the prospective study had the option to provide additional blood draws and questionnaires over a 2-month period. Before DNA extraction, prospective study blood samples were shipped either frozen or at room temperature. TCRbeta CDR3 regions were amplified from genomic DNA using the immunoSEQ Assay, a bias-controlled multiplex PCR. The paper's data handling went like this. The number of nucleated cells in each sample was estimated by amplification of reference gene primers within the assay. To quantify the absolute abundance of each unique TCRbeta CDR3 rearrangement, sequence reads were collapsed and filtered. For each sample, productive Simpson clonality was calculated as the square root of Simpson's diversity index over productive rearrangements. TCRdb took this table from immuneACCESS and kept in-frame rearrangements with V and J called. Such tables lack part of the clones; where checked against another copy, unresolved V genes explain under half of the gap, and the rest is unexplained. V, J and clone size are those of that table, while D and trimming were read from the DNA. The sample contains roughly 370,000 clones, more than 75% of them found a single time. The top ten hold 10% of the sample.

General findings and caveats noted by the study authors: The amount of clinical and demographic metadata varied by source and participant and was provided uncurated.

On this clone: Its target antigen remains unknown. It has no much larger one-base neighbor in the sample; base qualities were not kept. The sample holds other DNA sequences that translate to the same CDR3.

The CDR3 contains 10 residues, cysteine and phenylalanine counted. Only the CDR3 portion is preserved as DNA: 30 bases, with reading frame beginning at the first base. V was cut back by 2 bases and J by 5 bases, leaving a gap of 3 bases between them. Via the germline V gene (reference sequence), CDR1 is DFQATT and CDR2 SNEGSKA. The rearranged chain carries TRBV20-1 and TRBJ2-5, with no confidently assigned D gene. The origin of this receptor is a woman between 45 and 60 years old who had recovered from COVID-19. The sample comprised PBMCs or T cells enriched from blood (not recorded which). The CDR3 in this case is CSARLETQYF. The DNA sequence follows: TGCAGTGCTAGACTGGAGACCCAGTACTTC.